This T cell receptor (beta chain) was observed in a study of cytomegalovirus exposure and HLA in healthy donors. Study-wide findings and caveats: The CMV antigen specificity of a few CMV-associated chains was confirmed through in vitro analysis.

The germline V gene has CDR1 SGHTA and CDR2 FQGNSA. The V gene end was trimmed by 5 bases and the J gene end by 3 bases; junction bases not matched to a gene: 4. This CDR3 contains 14 residues. 60 Vbeta and 13 Jbeta primers were used in PCR. The repertoire was sequenced with immunoSEQ multiplex PCR; TCRdb's copy has only in-frame clones and lacks some. The repertoire holds 110,000 to 150,000 clones, with around 75% as singletons. Notes on this clone: Its specificity is unknown.

Sequences were obtained from PBMCs. This rearrangement joins TRBV7-2 to TRBJ2-1, with 7 bases aligning to TRBD1. This receptor was identified in a man between 60 and 70 years old in good health and CMV-seronegative. The CDR3: CASSHRQGYNEQFF. CDR3 DNA sequence: TGTGCCAGCAGCCATCGACAGGGCTACAATGAGCAGTTCTTC.